The clone carrying this T cell receptor (beta chain) was counted ten times or more. The data were obtained in a study of T cell repertoires in cytomegalovirus infection. The CDR3 totals 17 residues. Per the germline V gene, CDR1 is SGHTA and CDR2 is FQGNSA. Trimming took 4 bases from V and 0 from J; bases not matched to a gene: 9. From the reads, TCRdb called clonotypes with MiXCR, one entry per CDR3 protein. The repertoire holds about 250,000 distinct CDR3 sequences, with 9% to 15% as singletons. Sequencing was done on a sample of PBMCs. The receptor was isolated from a human donor in good health (CMV status not recorded). Some clones in this sample may be carry-over from other donors' samples. The chain links TRBV7-2 to TRBJ1-2, with 9 bases matching TRBD1. The CDR3 nucleotides are TGTGCCAGCAGCTCCGCCTTACAGGGGGCTTCTAACTATGGCTACACCTTC. This encodes CASSSALQGASNYGYTF.